A selection of T cell receptor beta chains follows, all from one sample in a study of OX40 agonist ivuxolimab in advanced cancers. Only in-frame clones appear in the TCRdb table, and some are missing; sequencing was by immunoSEQ multiplex PCR. The top ten hold 7.4% of the sample, which has 70,000 to 100,000 clones, about 87% seen once. The sample in question was CD4+ or CD8+ T cells sorted from blood, obtained in a trial of the OX40 agonist ivuxolimab. The origin of the receptors is an adult with an advanced solid tumor such as melanoma, head and neck, liver or kidney cancer. CDR3s include the opening cysteine and the closing phenylalanine or tryptophan. A D gene is named only where the DNA matches it firmly.

j_gene	d_gene	v_gene	CDR3aa
TRBJ2-7	-	TRBV5-1	CASSLKGPSYEQYF
TRBJ2-7	-	TRBV7-7	CASSLRWGDEQYF
TRBJ2-3	-	TRBV29-1	CSGVTGVSTDTQYF
TRBJ2-3	-	TRBV6-6	CASSYKVAGAADTQYF
TRBJ2-5	-	TRBV19	CASRTLGQETQYF
TRBJ2-1	TRBD2	TRBV19	CASSITGGTYNEQFF
TRBJ1-1	TRBD1	TRBV30	CAWSIGGYTEAFF
TRBJ2-1	TRBD2	TRBV7-9	CASSPRLAGDYSINEQFF
TRBJ1-1	TRBD1	TRBV25-1	CASSEWTGAEAFF
TRBJ2-7	-	TRBV7-8	CASSLSVHEQYF
-	TRBD1	TRBV4-1	CASSLQGQEGYEQYF
TRBJ2-3	TRBD2	TRBV2	CASSRTSSPDTQYF
TRBJ1-5	TRBD1	TRBV28	CASRRDRVGNQPQHF
TRBJ2-7	-	TRBV7-2	CASSLAIRGGEQYF
TRBJ1-5	-	TRBV6-5	CASSTIQGSNQPQHF
TRBJ2-1	-	TRBV15	CATSRGGIYNEQFF
TRBJ2-7	-	TRBV27	CASSTSNYEQYF